The 24 T cell receptor beta chains listed next were all sequenced from one sample in a study of T-cell reconstitution after alpha-beta-depleted transplantation in children (dated by TCRdb to 2016 to 2017). The sample's treatment or condition label, decoded: allogeneic hematopoietic cell transplantation with graft depleted of TCRalphabeta T cells and CD19 B cells. The library was generated by PCR. The data were produced on an Illumina HiSeq 2500. TCR library preparation used molecular barcoding, with unique molecular identifiers applied to normalize quantification of the TCRbeta repertoire. TCRdb reanalyzed the raw reads on its own, using fastp at Q25 for trimming and MiXCR for clone calling, and kept in-frame beta chains. Each entry is one CDR3 protein sequence, shown with its most common DNA and genes. The sample contains fewer than 550,000 distinct CDR3 sequences, 10% to 12% of them found a single time. The ten largest clonotypes hold 13% to 15% of the sample.

The sample here was PBMCs, mostly from graft donor cells, taken 180 days after TCRalphabeta/CD19-depleted stem cell transplant. Receptor source: a female patient aged 2 to 10 who had a stem cell transplant for aplastic anemia, so the T cells may come from the graft donor.

This clonotype occurred a few times. V is TRBV12-3 or TRBV12-4 and J is TRBJ1-2; no definite D call. Trimming removed 1 base from V and 5 bases from J, with 11 bases in between. The CDR3 extends over 14 amino acids. The CDR3 region has the DNA TGTGCCAGCAGTTTAGGGGCCGCCCAGTATGGCTACACCTTC. It specifies CASSLGAAQYGYTF.

The V and J genes are TRBV20-1 and TRBJ1-6, with a possible D match to TRBD1 (5 bases). The CDR3 loop spans 16 amino acids. V gave up 2 bases and J gave up 9 bases, with 20 bases separating them. The germline gives CDR1 DFQATT, CDR2 SNEGSKA (reference sequence). The DNA for the CDR3 is TGCAGTGCTAGATGGACTGGCTTGATGGGGCCTTCACCCCTCCACTTT. This encodes CSARWTGLMGPSPLHF.

The chain combines TRBV6-5 with TRBJ2-7; TRBD1 or TRBD2 may be the D gene (5 bases each). V dropped 4 bases and J dropped 5 bases, with 15 bases sitting between them. Germline CDR1 reads MNHEY; CDR2 reads SVGAGI. This CDR3 region has 14 residues. CDR3 sequence (DNA): TGTGCCAGCAGTTCACCTCGGGGCATCAACGAGCAGTACTTC. This codes for CASSSPRGINEQYF.

V and J are TRBV5-1 and TRBJ2-5; D possibly uses TRBD1 or TRBD2 (5 bases each). Trimming took off 4 bases at V and 1 base at J, with 11 bases between the two ends. Germline values: CDR1 SGHRS, CDR2 YFSETQ. The CDR3 has 14 amino acids. CDR3 nucleotides: TGCGCCAGCAGCGCCCTCGGGGCCCAAGAGACCCAGTACTTC. It is translated as CASSALGAQETQYF.

This clonotype was found many times. The DNA of the CDR3 is TGCGCCAGCAGCTTGGATTACTACACTGAAGCTTTCTTT. Translated, it gives CASSLDYYTEAFF. This chain links TRBV5-1 with TRBJ1-1; D remains unclear. Germline V gene data show CDR1 as SGHRS and CDR2 as YFSETQ. This CDR3 has 13 residues. The V and J ends lost 0 bases and 3 bases respectively, with 6 bases between them. Complete variable domain (other parts from reference TRBV5-1 and TRBJ1-1): KAGVTQTPRYLIKTRGQQVTLSCSPISGHRSVSWYQQTPGQGLQFLFEYFSETQRNKGNFPGRFSGRQFSNSRSEMNVSTLELGDSALYLCASSLDYYTEAFFGQGTRLTVV.

In nucleotides, the CDR3 is TGCGCCAGCAGCTTGGCGGGACCCATTCCCCAGGGGCAGTTCTTC. Amino acid sequence: CASSLAGPIPQGQFF. The chain links TRBV5-1 to TRBJ2-1, with D perhaps being TRBD1 or TRBD2 (5 bases each). V dropped 0 bases and J dropped 12 bases, with 19 bases sitting between them. The CDR3 totals 15 residues. Germline V CDR1 and CDR2: SGHRS, YFSETQ.

The sample holds a few counts of this clonotype. The V gene is TRBV7-2, the J gene TRBJ1-5, with no clear D. This CDR3 contains 15 residues. V was clipped by 1 base and J by 3 bases, with 10 bases between them. Germline values: CDR1 SGHTA, CDR2 FQGNSA. CDR3 amino acids: CASSLGVRINQPQHF. The CDR3 nucleotides are TGTGCCAGCAGCTTAGGGGTCCGGATCAATCAGCCCCAGCATTTT. The whole variable domain, filled in from reference TRBV7-2 and TRBJ1-5, reads GAGVSQSPSNKVTEKGKDVELRCDPISGHTALYWYRQSLGQGLEFLIYFQGNSAPDKSGLPSDRFSAERTGGSVSTLTIQRTQQEDSAVYLCASSLGVRINQPQHFGDGTRLSIL.

This clonotype has a handful of counts. The V gene is TRBV5-1, the J gene TRBJ2-6; 7 bases are a match to TRBD1. CDR3 length equals 17 residues. Germline-derived CDR1 and CDR2 are SGHRS and YFSETQ. The ends lost 0 bases at V and 2 bases at J; junction bases unmatched: 5. The CDR3 reads CASSLGATGTGANVLTF. The CDR3 DNA sequence: TGCGCCAGCAGCTTGGGCGCGACAGGGACTGGGGCCAACGTCCTGACTTTC.

The chain combines TRBV6-5 with TRBJ2-1, with D maybe TRBD1 (6 bases). The V end lost 6 bases, the J end lost 5 bases, and 23 bases lay between the germline ends. The CDR3 is made up of 17 amino acids. In germline, CDR1 is MNHEY, CDR2 SVGAGI. CDR3 DNA: TGTGCCAGCAGATTACAGGGAACCCCTAACGCTAACAATGAGCAGTTCTTC. Translation gives CASRLQGTPNANNEQFF.

The chain combines TRBV4-3 with TRBJ2-1; the match to TRBD2 covers 14 bases. With V trimmed by 3 bases and J by 2 bases, 12 bases remained unmatched. The CDR3 has 20 amino acids. Germline assignment: CDR1 LGHNA and CDR2 YSLEER. CDR3 in DNA: TGCGCCAGCAGCCACCCTGGGGGACTAGCGGGAGAAACCGCCTACAATGAGCAGTTCTTC. Translating it yields CASSHPGGLAGETAYNEQFF.

The rearrangement joins TRBV6-4 to TRBJ2-1; 8 bases match TRBD2. Trimming removed 6 bases from V and 16 bases from J; junction bases left unmatched: 20. This CDR3 spans 15 amino acids. Germline assignment: CDR1 MRHNA and CDR2 SNTAGT. The CDR3 DNA sequence: TGTGCCAGCAGCACCCGGGGGGGGAGGAACAATGAGCGCTTCTTC. As protein: CASSTRGGRNNERFF.

The chain is built from TRBV10-3 and TRBJ2-4; D unresolved. This CDR3 spans 16 amino acids. Germline loops: CDR1 ENHRY, CDR2 SYGVKD. V was trimmed by 0 bases and J by 0 bases, leaving 9 bases between them. CDR3: CAISESPQIAKNIQYF. The CDR3 DNA sequence: TGTGCCATCAGTGAGTCCCCCCAGATAGCCAAAAACATTCAGTACTTC.

This clonotype was detected only a few times. This chain connects TRBV27 to TRBJ2-7, with TRBD1 matching 11 bases. J gave up 2 bases and V 1 base, and 13 bases lay outside the gene matches. The V gene's germline CDR1 is MNHEY and CDR2 SMNVEV (reference sequence). There are 19 residues in the CDR3. The DNA of the CDR3 is TGTGCCAGCAGTTTATTGGTCCCGGGACAGGGGGGTCGGACCTACGAGCAGTACGTC. It yields the protein CASSLLVPGQGGRTYEQYV.

The J gene is TRBJ2-5, the V gene TRBV30; maybe TRBD1 (5 bases). CDR3 length equals 13 residues. V shed 2 bases and J shed 5 bases, with 12 bases lying between them. CDR1 is GTSNPN, CDR2 SVGIG, per germline (reference sequence). CDR3 in amino acids: CAWSNGAWETQYF. The CDR3 nucleotides read TGTGCCTGGAGTAATGGGGCCTGGGAGACCCAGTACTTC. The full variable domain, with the rest looked up from reference TRBV30 and TRBJ2-5, is SQTIHQWPATLVQPVGSPLSLECTVEGTSNPNLYWYRQAAGRGLQLLFYSVGIGQISSEVPQNLSASRPQDRQFILSSKKLLLSDSGFYLCAWSNGAWETQYFGPGTRLLVL.

V gene TRBV27 combines with J gene TRBJ2-7; the match to TRBD1 covers 8 bases. Germline V lookup: CDR1 MNHEY, CDR2 SMNVEV (reference sequence). V was clipped by 3 bases and J by 9 bases; unmatched bases: 10. The CDR3 has 14 residues. Here the CDR3 reads CASSFLGGGTGQYF. DNA of the CDR3: TGTGCCAGCAGTTTTCTTGGAGGCGGGACAGGGCAGTACTTC.

This clonotype was detected a few times. The CDR3 DNA sequence: TGCAGTGCTAGCGGCCCTGCTAGCACAGATACGCAGTATTTT. It is translated as CSASGPASTDTQYF. The genes are TRBV20-1 and TRBJ2-3; D gene ambiguous. V was cut by 3 bases and J by 0 bases, with 10 bases left in between. Germline V gene lookup returns CDR1 DFQATT and CDR2 SNEGSKA (reference sequence). This CDR3 is built from 14 residues.

This clonotype was seen many times. The V and J genes are TRBV4-3 and TRBJ2-1, with D unresolved. The germline gives CDR1 LGHNA, CDR2 YSLEER. The CDR3 has 13 amino acids. V lost 1 base, J lost 4 bases, and 5 bases lay in between. The CDR3 DNA sequence: TGCGCCAGCAGCCAAGCTCGTTACAATGAGCAGTTCTTC. Translation: CASSQARYNEQFF.

The rearrangement joins TRBV14 to TRBJ2-4; possible D gene TRBD1, 6 bases. CDR1 SGHDN and CDR2 FVKESK come from the germline V gene. The CDR3 loop spans 13 amino acids. V lost 3 bases, J lost 6 bases, and 9 bases lay in between. The CDR3 region is CASSQGAGNIQYF. CDR3 nucleotides: TGTGCCAGCAGCCAGGGGGCGGGAAACATTCAGTACTTC.

V usage is TRBV5-1 and J usage is TRBJ2-2; D not certain. Germline V gene lookup returns CDR1 SGHRS and CDR2 YFSETQ. The CDR3 spans 13 residues. V was cut by 0 bases and J by 15 bases, with 15 bases left in between. CDR3 nucleotide sequence: TGCGCCAGCAGCTTGGTCGTGGGCAGTTCAGTGTTTTTT. Translated, it gives CASSLVVGSSVFF.

V usage is TRBV7-2 and J usage is TRBJ2-7; D may match TRBD1 or TRBD2 (5 bases each). Germline loops: CDR1 SGHTA, CDR2 FQGNSA. Trimming removed 0 bases at V and 2 bases at J, with 8 bases between. The CDR3 consists of 14 residues. This CDR3 reads CASSLAGPTYEQYV. CDR3 coding DNA: TGTGCCAGCAGCTTAGCGGGACCTACCTACGAGCAGTACGTC.

This clonotype came up many times. The chain combines TRBV27 with TRBJ2-3, with D perhaps TRBD1 (6 bases). Trimming pared 2 bases from V and 0 bases from J, leaving 12 bases between. The CDR3 is made up of 16 amino acids. Per the germline V gene, CDR1 is MNHEY and CDR2 is SMNVEV (reference sequence). CDR3 protein: CASSLLGTSSTDTQYF. As DNA, the CDR3 is TGTGCCAGCAGTTTACTCGGGACAAGTAGCACAGATACGCAGTATTTT.

This clonotype came up many times. The chain couples TRBV28 to TRBJ2-7; TRBD2 matches 9 bases. Germline V lookup: CDR1 MDHEN, CDR2 SYDVKM. V lost 4 bases, J lost 0 bases, and 4 bases stayed unmatched. CDR3 size: 15 residues. Written as DNA, the CDR3 is TGTGCCAGCAGTTCTAGCGGGGCCAGCTCCTACGAGCAGTACTTC. Translating gives CASSSSGASSYEQYF.

The table lists this clonotype with many counts. The chain links TRBV7-2 to TRBJ2-1, with TRBD1 as a possible D gene (5 bases). CDR3 length: 12 residues. Trimming removed 6 bases at V and 10 bases at J, with 13 bases between. Germline values: CDR1 SGHTA, CDR2 FQGNSA. DNA for the CDR3: TGTGCCAGCAGTTGGGGCTCTTCGGAGCAGTTCTTC. This encodes CASSWGSSEQFF.

This clonotype has ten or more counts. V is TRBV6-4 and J is TRBJ2-2; 12 nucleotides match TRBD2. V was pared by 5 bases and J by 7 bases, with 14 bases of the junction left unmatched. CDR3 size: 18 residues. From germline, CDR1 is MRHNA and CDR2 SNTAGT. The CDR3 sequence is CASSRPTTSGSGVGELFF. The CDR3 DNA is TGTGCCAGCAGTCGACCGACGACTAGCGGGAGTGGGGTCGGGGAGCTGTTTTTT.